This T cell receptor (beta chain) was captured by sequencing in a study of blood T cell repertoires in COVID-19. The CDR3 length is 14 residues. In germline, CDR1 is MNHNS, CDR2 SASEGT. V lost 3 bases, J lost 0 bases, and 9 bases lay in between. Generated by immunoSEQ multiplex PCR, the TCRdb table keeps only in-frame clones and is missing some. Of 95,000 to 150,000 clones in the sample, roughly 89% were seen once. Each recovered donor of Cohort 3 presented with two negative PCRs, clearance, or symptom resolution. The sequence derives from a woman in her twenties or thirties who had recovered from COVID-19. This rearrangement joins TRBV6-1 to TRBJ2-7; unclear D gene. Sequencing used PBMCs or T cells enriched from blood (not recorded which). The CDR3 loop reads CASSDPPFSYEQYF. The DNA of the CDR3 is TGTGCCAGCAGTGACCCCCCCTTCTCCTACGAGCAGTACTTC.